This TCR beta chain was captured in a study of vaccination and CD4 T cells after COVID-19. Cultured CD4+ T-cell DNA underwent Oncomine TCR Beta short-read sequencing. Using its own MiXCR run on the PCR reads, TCRdb lists one record per CDR3 protein. The data contain 14,000 to 15,000 distinct CDR3 sequences, roughly four fifths of them singletons. The CDR3 covers 15 residues. The germline V gene encodes CDR1 SGHTA and CDR2 FQGNSA. Trimming shortened V by 1 base and J by 10 bases, and 14 bases separated the two germline ends. Of note for this clonotype: The antigen is unknown.

Sample treatment: roughly ten-day PBMC culture with coronavirus spike peptide pools or control peptides (ViraFEST assay). PCR positivity was dated March to December 2020, before US Alpha, Beta and Delta variants. The sequenced material came from CD4+ T cells from blood, cultured in vitro. The TCR originated in a human donor who had recovered from COVID-19. The chain carries TRBV7-2 and TRBJ1-6, with D possibly matching TRBD1 (5 bases). CDR3 loop: CASSLGGIRGSPLHF. The CDR3, as DNA: TGTGCCAGCAGCTTAGGAGGGATCCGGGGGTCACCCCTCCACTTT.